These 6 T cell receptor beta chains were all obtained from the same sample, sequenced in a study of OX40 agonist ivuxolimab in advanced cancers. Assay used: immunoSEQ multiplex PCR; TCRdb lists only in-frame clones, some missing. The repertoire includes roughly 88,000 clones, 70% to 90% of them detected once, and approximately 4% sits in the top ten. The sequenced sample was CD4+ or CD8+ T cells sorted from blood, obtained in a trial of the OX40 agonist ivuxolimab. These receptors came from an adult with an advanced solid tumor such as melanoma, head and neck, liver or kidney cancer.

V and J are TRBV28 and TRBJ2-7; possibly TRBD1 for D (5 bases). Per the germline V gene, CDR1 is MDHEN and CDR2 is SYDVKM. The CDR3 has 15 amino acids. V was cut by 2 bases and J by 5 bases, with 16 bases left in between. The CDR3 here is CASSLNRQVGHEQYV. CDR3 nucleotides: TGTGCCAGCAGTTTAAATCGACAAGTGGGGCACGAGCAGTACGTC.

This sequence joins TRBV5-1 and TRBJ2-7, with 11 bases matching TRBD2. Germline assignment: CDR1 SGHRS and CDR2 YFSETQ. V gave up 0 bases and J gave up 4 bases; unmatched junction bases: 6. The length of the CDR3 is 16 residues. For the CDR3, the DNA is TGCGCCAGCAGCTTGGAAACTAGCGGGAGCATATACGAGCAGTACTTC. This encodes CASSLETSGSIYEQYF.

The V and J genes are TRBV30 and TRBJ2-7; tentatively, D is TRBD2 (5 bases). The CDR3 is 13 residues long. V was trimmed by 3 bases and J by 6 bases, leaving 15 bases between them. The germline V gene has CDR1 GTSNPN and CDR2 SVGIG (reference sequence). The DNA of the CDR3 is TGTGCCTGGAGCCGAGGGTCCAGTTCCGAGCAGTACGTC. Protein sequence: CAWSRGSSSEQYV.

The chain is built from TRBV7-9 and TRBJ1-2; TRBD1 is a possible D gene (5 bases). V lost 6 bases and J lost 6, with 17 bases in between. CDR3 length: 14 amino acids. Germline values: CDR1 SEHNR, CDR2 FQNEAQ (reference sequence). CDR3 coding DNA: TGTGCCAGCAGTCCGCTAAGTACCAGGGATGGCTACACCTTC. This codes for CASSPLSTRDGYTF.

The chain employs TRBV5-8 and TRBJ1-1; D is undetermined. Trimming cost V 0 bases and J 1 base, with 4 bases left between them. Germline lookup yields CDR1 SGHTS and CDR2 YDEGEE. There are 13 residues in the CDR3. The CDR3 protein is CASSLAGNTEAFF. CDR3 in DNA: TGTGCCAGCAGCTTGGCAGGGAACACTGAAGCTTTCTTT.

CDR3 bases: TGCGCCAGCAGCTTGGTCCTAGCGGGAGCTAATGAGCAGTTCTTC. Its protein product is CASSLVLAGANEQFF. This rearrangement joins TRBV5-1 to TRBJ2-1; 10 bases align to TRBD2. V dropped 0 bases and J dropped 7; count of bases not matched to a gene: 4. The CDR3 loop spans 15 amino acids. CDR1 and CDR2 (germline): SGHRS, YFSETQ.